This T cell receptor beta chain came from a study of blood T cell repertoires in COVID-19. The V gene's germline CDR1 is SEHNR and CDR2 FQNEAQ (reference sequence). The CDR3 sequence is 14 residues long. V gave up 5 bases and J gave up 3 bases, with 10 bases separating them. TCRdb's table, derived via immunoSEQ multiplex PCR, lists solely in-frame clones and lacks some. The sample shows approximately 100,000 clones, around 84% of them seen only once. The sequencing sample was made of peripheral blood. This TCR came from a woman over 75 with active or convalescent COVID-19. The rearrangement joins TRBV7-9 to TRBJ2-2; D call uncertain. CDR3: CASSQLADTGELFF. CDR3 nucleotide sequence: TGTGCCAGCAGCCAACTCGCGGACACCGGGGAGCTGTTTTTT.